This passage covers 13 T cell receptor beta chains from one sample sequenced in a study of low-dose radiotherapy and immunotherapy resistance in tumors. Alpha and beta chains were covered, as first-strand cDNA relied on TRAV- and TRBV-specific primers. TCRs underwent 15 to 25 PCR cycles of amplification with a constant-region primer and V-primer adapter. TCRdb ran MiXCR on the reads and lists one entry per CDR3 protein. The table shows 65,000 to 95,000 distinct CDR3 sequences, with 15% to 20% occurring only once. Time point described: after trial treatment. Treatment specified: LDRT plus nivolumab, ipilimumab, low-dose cyclophosphamide and aspirin (RACIN trial). The starting material was PBMCs, obtained after low-dose radiotherapy plus immunotherapy. These receptor sequences come from a male donor with prostate cancer.

This clonotype was observed at least ten times. For the CDR3, the DNA is TGCAGTGCTATCCCCCTTTATACCGAGACGGAGACCTCCGGCTACACCTTC. Amino acid sequence: CSAIPLYTETETSGYTF. J is TRBJ1-2 and V is TRBV20-1; no firm D call. The V end was cut by 4 bases, the J end by 8 bases, with 29 bases between. In germline, CDR1 is DFQATT, CDR2 SNEGSKA (reference sequence). The CDR3 length is 17 residues.

This clonotype was recorded many times. The CDR3 reads CASSLGRGQPQHF. The CDR3 DNA is TGTGCCAGCAGCTTAGGTCGGGGTCAGCCCCAGCATTTT. This chain uses TRBV7-2 with TRBJ1-5; D gene ambiguous. V was shortened by 1 base and J by 6 bases, with 7 bases between the two germline ends. This CDR3 has 13 residues. Germline CDR1 is SGHTA and CDR2 is FQGNSA.

The V call is TRBV28, the J call TRBJ2-3; 9 nucleotides match TRBD2. Germline V gene lookup returns CDR1 MDHEN and CDR2 SYDVKM. The CDR3 sequence is 16 residues long. The trim removed 10 bases at V and 0 bases at J, leaving 11 bases unmatched. Here the CDR3 reads CATGGLAGSSTDTQYF. Written as DNA, the CDR3 is TGTGCCACAGGGGGGCTAGCGGGATCTAGCACAGATACGCAGTATTTT. The variable domain in full, completed from reference TRBV28 and TRBJ2-3, reads DVKVTQSSRYLVKRTGEKVFLECVQDMDHENMFWYRQDPGLGLRLIYFSYDVKMKEKGDIPEGYSVSREKKERFSLILESASTNQTSMYLCATGGLAGSSTDTQYFGPGTRLTVL.

Many counts were recorded for this clonotype. The chain couples TRBV13 to TRBJ2-5; D not certain. V lost 6 bases and J 3 bases, leaving 5 bases between the germline ends. Looked up from germline, CDR1 is PRHDT and CDR2 is FYEKMQ (reference sequence). The CDR3 has 11 residues. The CDR3: CASSKEETQYF. The CDR3 nucleotides are TGTGCCAGCAGTAAGGAAGAGACCCAGTACTTC.

The chain carries TRBV15 and TRBJ2-5; no reliable D call. V was pared by 0 bases and J by 5 bases, with 4 bases between. The CDR3 loop spans 12 amino acids. Germline CDR1 and CDR2: LNHNV and YYDKDF (reference sequence). In nucleotides, the CDR3 is TGTGCCACCAGCAGAGATGTGGAGACCCAGTACTTC. Residues: CATSRDVETQYF.

This clonotype was seen a few times. The chain links TRBV27 to TRBJ2-5; D remains ambiguous. This CDR3 has 17 amino acids. The V gene lost 4 bases and the J gene lost 0 bases, with 18 bases spanning the gap. Germline V lookup: CDR1 MNHEY, CDR2 SMNVEV (reference sequence). CDR3 sequence: CASSSLLGTEYQETQYF. The CDR3, as DNA: TGTGCCAGCAGTTCCCTTTTAGGAACCGAGTACCAAGAGACCCAGTACTTC.

Ten or more counts support this clonotype. The chain joins TRBV24-1 to TRBJ2-1; 10 bases fit TRBD2. The trim removed 7 bases at V and 10 bases at J, leaving 18 bases unmatched. From germline, CDR1 is KGHDR and CDR2 SFDVKD. There are 17 residues in the CDR3. The CDR3 sequence: CATSGTGGTSALHEQFF. CDR3 DNA sequence: TGTGCCACCAGCGGTACGGGCGGGACTAGCGCACTGCACGAGCAGTTCTTC.

This clonotype was observed at least ten times. This chain joins TRBV7-8 and TRBJ2-7; no definite D call. CDR1 is SGHVS, CDR2 FQNEAQ, per germline. The CDR3 covers 15 residues. Trimming removed 1 base from V and 0 bases from J, with 10 bases in between. The CDR3 reads CASSLGVGNSYEQYF. CDR3 DNA sequence: TGTGCCAGCAGCTTAGGTGTGGGAAACTCCTACGAGCAGTACTTC.

This clonotype appeared many times. This chain links TRBV10-3 with TRBJ2-2; D might be TRBD2 (6 bases). The CDR3 contains 14 residues. Germline lookup yields CDR1 ENHRY and CDR2 SYGVKD. V gave up 4 bases and J gave up 4 bases, with 10 bases separating them. CDR3 amino acids: CAISVSGGTGELFF. CDR3 DNA sequence: TGTGCCATCAGTGTTTCCGGGGGCACCGGGGAGCTGTTTTTT.

This clonotype was observed many times. V usage is TRBV6-2 or TRBV6-3 and J usage is TRBJ2-7, with 7 bases that match TRBD1. The CDR3 runs to 16 residues. Losses at the gene ends were 5 bases for V and 3 bases for J; bases not matched to a gene: 13. CDR1 is MNHEY and CDR2 is SVGEGT in the germline V gene. CDR3 sequence reads: CASSPSRQGAIYEQYF. DNA of the CDR3: TGTGCCAGCAGTCCCTCCCGACAGGGAGCCATCTACGAGCAGTACTTC.

This clonotype has ten or more counts. The chain combines TRBV14 with TRBJ2-7; D is unclear. Germline V gene data show CDR1 as SGHDN and CDR2 as FVKESK. There are 15 residues in the CDR3. V was cut by 0 bases and J by 3 bases, with 12 bases left in between. In DNA form, the CDR3 reads TGTGCCAGCAGCCAAGATGGGTACAGTATCTACGAGCAGTACTTC. The encoded protein is CASSQDGYSIYEQYF. Using reference TRBV14 and TRBJ2-7 for the parts outside the CDR3, the full variable domain is EAGVTQFPSHSVIEKGQTVTLRCDPISGHDNLYWYRRVMGKEIKFLLHFVKESKQDESGMPNNRFLAERTGGTYSTLKVQPAELEDSGVYFCASSQDGYSIYEQYFGPGTRLTVT.

This clonotype has ten or more counts. The J gene is TRBJ1-5, the V gene TRBV4-2; D is uncertain. There are 14 residues in the CDR3. Germline V CDR1 and CDR2: LGHNA, YNFKEQ. V lost 0 bases to trimming and J lost 9 bases, with 12 bases between them. CDR3 bases: TGTGCCAGCAGCCAAGATCTGTCTCAAAGGCCCCAGCATTTT. Translated, it gives CASSQDLSQRPQHF.

This clonotype was counted many times. DNA for the CDR3: TGTGCCAGCAGTGTACAGGGGGCCCGCACAGATACGCAGTATTTT. This sequence encodes CASSVQGARTDTQYF. The gene calls are TRBV28 and TRBJ2-3, with TRBD1 matching over 9 bases. The CDR3 consists of 15 residues. J was trimmed by 1 base and V by 5 bases; bases with no gene match: 4. Germline-derived CDR1 and CDR2 are MDHEN and SYDVKM.